This T cell receptor beta chain appears in the sequencing data of a study of blood T cell repertoires in COVID-19. Study as a whole: Nucleic acid was either cDNA or gDNA, and it came from T cells, B-cell-depleted T cells, or PBMCs.

The trim removed 4 bases at V and 0 bases at J, leaving 5 bases unmatched. CDR3 length: 15 residues. Germline lookup yields CDR1 SGHAT and CDR2 FQNNGV. TCRdb's copy holds only in-frame clones and misses some; the assay was immunoSEQ multiplex PCR. The data show tens of thousands of clones, with around 90% seen just once and over 10% held by the top ten. The source material was peripheral blood. The chain is built from TRBV11-2 and TRBJ1-1; 7 nucleotides line up with TRBD1. The TCR was taken from a human donor with active COVID-19. The donor label of this sample is uncertain. The DNA for the CDR3 is TGTGCCAGCAGCTCATCGACAGGGATGAACACTGAAGCTTTCTTT. Translation: CASSSSTGMNTEAFF.